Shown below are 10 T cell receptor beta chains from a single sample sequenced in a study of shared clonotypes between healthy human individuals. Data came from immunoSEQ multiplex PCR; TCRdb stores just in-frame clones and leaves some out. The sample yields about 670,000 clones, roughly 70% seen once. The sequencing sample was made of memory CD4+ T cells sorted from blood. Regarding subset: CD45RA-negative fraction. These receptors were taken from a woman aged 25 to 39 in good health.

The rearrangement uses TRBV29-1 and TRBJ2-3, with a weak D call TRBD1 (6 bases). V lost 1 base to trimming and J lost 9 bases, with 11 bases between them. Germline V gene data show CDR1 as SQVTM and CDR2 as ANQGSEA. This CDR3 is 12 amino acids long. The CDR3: CSVEGGHDTQYF. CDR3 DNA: TGCAGCGTTGAAGGGGGACACGACACGCAGTATTTT.

CDR3 sequence: CASSLTVNSYNEQFF. CDR3 coding DNA: TGCGCCAGCAGCTTGACAGTAAACTCCTACAATGAGCAGTTCTTC. V usage is TRBV5-1 and J usage is TRBJ2-1; no firm D call. This CDR3 is built from 15 residues. V was cut by 1 base and J by 0 bases, with 8 bases left in between. Germline CDR1 is SGHRS and CDR2 is YFSETQ.

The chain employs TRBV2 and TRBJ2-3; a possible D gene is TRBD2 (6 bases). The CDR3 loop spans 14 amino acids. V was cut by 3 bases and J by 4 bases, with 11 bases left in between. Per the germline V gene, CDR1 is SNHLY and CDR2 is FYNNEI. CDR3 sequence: CASSEASGADTQYF. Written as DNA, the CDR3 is TGTGCCAGCAGTGAGGCCTCGGGAGCAGATACGCAGTATTTT. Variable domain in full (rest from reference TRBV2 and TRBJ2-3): EPEVTQTPSHQVTQMGQEVILRCVPISNHLYFYWYRQILGQKVEFLVSFYNNEISEKSEIFDDQFSVERPDGSNFTLKIRSTKLEDSAMYFCASSEASGADTQYFGPGTRLTVL.

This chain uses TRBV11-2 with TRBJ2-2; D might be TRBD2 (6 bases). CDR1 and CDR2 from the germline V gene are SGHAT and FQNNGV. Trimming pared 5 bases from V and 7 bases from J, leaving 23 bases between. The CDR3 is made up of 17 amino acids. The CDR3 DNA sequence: TGTGCCAGCAGCCAACCGGGTTATAAGGGAGGTCACGGGGAGCTGTTTTTT. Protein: CASSQPGYKGGHGELFF.

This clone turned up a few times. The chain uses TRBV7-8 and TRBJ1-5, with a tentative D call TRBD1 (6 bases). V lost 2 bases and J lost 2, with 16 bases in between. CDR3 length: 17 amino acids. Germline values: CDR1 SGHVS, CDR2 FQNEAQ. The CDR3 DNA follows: TGTGCCAGCAGCTTACGTGGAACAGGGCGCCGCAATCAGCCCCAGCATTTT. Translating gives CASSLRGTGRRNQPQHF. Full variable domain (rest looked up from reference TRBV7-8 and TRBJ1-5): GAGVSQSPRYKVAKRGQDVALRCDPISGHVSLFWYQQALGQGPEFLTYFQNEAQLDKSGLPSDRFFAERPEGSVSTLKIQRTQQEDSAVYLCASSLRGTGRRNQPQHFGDGTRLSIL.

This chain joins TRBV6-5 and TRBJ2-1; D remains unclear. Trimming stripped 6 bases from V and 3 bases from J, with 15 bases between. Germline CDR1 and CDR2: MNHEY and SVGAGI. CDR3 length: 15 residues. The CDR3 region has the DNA TGTGCCAGCAGGCAGACGCCTGGTGGCTACAATGAGCAGTTCTTC. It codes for CASRQTPGGYNEQFF.

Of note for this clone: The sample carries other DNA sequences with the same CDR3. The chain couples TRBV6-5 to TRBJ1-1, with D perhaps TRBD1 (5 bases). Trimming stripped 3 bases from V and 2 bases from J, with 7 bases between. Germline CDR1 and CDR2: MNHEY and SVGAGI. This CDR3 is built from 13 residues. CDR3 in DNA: TGTGCCAGCAGTTATTGGGGCAACACTGAAGCTTTCTTT. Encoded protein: CASSYWGNTEAFF.

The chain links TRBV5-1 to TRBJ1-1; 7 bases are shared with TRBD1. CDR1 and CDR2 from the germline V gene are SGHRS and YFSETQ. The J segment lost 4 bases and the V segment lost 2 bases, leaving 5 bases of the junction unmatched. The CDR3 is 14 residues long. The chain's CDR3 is CASSFYQGGTEAFF. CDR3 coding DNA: TGCGCCAGCAGCTTTTACCAGGGGGGCACTGAAGCTTTCTTT. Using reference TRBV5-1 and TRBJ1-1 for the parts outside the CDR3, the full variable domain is KAGVTQTPRYLIKTRGQQVTLSCSPISGHRSVSWYQQTPGQGLQFLFEYFSETQRNKGNFPGRFSGRQFSNSRSEMNVSTLELGDSALYLCASSFYQGGTEAFFGQGTRLTVV.

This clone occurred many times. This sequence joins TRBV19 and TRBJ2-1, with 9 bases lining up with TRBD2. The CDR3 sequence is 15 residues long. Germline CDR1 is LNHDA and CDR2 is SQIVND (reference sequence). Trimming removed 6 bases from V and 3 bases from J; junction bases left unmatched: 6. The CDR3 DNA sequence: TGTGCCAGTAGCCATGGAGCGGGAGGCTACAATGAGCAGTTCTTC. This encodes CASSHGAGGYNEQFF.

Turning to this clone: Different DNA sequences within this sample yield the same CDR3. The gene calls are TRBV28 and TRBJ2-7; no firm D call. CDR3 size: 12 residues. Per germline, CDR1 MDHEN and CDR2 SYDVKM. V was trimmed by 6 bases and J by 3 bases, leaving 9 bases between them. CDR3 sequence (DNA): TGTGCCAGCAGGGATTACAGCTACGAGCAGTACTTC. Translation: CASRDYSYEQYF.